This TCR beta chain was documented in a study of immune heterogeneity within non-small cell lung tumors. Whole-study context: Of the tumors, 4 were squamous cell, roughly 11 non-squamous, and 1 not otherwise specified. Study results and caveats: A moderate but significant correlation was found, linking local T-cell clonality with local tumor mutational burden (R approximately 0.36). Each patient's tumor sites shared recurring identical dominant CDR3 beta clonotypes, and individual sites also carried their own high-frequency clones.

Turning to this clonotype: No antigen is known for it.

It was a multiplex PCR that amplified TCR beta CDR3, with 32 V and 13 J primers. Via MiXCR, TCRdb re-called the multiplex PCR reads, giving one row per CDR3 protein. The table shows more than 10,000 distinct CDR3 sequences, with roughly 22% occurring only once. The starting template was genomic DNA from bulk tumor, around 620 ng per sample. Several biopsies were spaced far apart within each primary tumor and obtained as surgery took place. With untreated, newly diagnosed non-small cell lung cancer, the patients went on to undergo curative surgery. There were 15 donors in total. They were all newly diagnosed non-small cell lung cancer patients undergoing surgery with curative intent. Germline CDR1 and CDR2: LGHDT and YNNKEL (reference sequence). The germline V and J ends were trimmed by 5 bases and 3 bases, with 11 bases remaining between them. The CDR3 is 14 residues long.

This receptor was identified in a man aged 55-75 years with non-small cell lung cancer. The chain is built from TRBV3-1 and TRBJ1-5; D gene unclear. Sequencing was carried out using lung tumor tissue. CDR3 sequence (DNA): TGTGCCAGCAGCGCAGGACGGATCAATCAGCCCCAGCATTTT. It codes for CASSAGRINQPQHF.